This T cell receptor (beta chain) emerged from a study of cytomegalovirus exposure and HLA in healthy donors. This CDR3 comprises 14 residues. J was trimmed by 3 bases and V by 5 bases; bases with no gene match: 6. The germline CDR1 and CDR2 sequences are MNHEY and SMNVEV (reference sequence). General study findings and limits: Confirmation in vitro established that three CMV-associated chains were specific for CMV antigens.

This clone was observed a handful of times. Its antigen is not identified. The repertoire was sequenced with immunoSEQ multiplex PCR; TCRdb's copy has only in-frame clones and lacks some. Among 82,000 or so clones, roughly 96% were seen once, and the ten largest hold about 0.7%. These donors were members of the roughly 110-subject validation cohort, a group separate from the roughly 670-subject first cohort. This chain uses TRBV27 with TRBJ1-2, with 7 bases that match TRBD1. The source of this sequence is a woman aged 18-29 years in good health and CMV-seronegative. The sequencing sample was made of PBMCs. The CDR3 DNA sequence: TGTGCCAGCAGTCTGCACGACAGGGACTATGGCTACACCTTC. Residues: CASSLHDRDYGYTF.